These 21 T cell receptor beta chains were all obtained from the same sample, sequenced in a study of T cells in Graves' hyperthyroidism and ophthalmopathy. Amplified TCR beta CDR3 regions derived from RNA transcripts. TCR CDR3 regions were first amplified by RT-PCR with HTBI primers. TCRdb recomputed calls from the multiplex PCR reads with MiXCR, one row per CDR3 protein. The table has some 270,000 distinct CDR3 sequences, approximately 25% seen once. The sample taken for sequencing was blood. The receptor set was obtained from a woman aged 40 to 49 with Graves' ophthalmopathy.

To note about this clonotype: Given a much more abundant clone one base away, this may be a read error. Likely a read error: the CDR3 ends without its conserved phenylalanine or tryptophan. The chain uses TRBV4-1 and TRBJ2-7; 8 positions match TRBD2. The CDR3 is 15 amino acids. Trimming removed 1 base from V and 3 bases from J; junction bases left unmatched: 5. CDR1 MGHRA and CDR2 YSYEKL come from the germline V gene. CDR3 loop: CASSQGSGSLYEQYI. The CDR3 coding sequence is TGCGCCAGCAGCCAAGGGAGCGGGAGCCTCTACGAGCAGTACATC.

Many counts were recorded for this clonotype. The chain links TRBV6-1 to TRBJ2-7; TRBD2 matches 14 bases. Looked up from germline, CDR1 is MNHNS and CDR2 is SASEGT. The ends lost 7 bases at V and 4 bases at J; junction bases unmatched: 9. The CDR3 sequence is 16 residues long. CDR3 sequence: CASNPAGTSGRYEQYF. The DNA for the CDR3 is TGTGCCAGCAACCCTGCTGGGACTAGCGGGAGATACGAGCAGTACTTC.

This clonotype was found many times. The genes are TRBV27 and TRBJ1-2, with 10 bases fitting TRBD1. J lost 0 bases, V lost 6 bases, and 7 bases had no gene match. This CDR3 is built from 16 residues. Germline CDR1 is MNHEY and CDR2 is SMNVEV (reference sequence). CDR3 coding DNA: TGTGCCAGCAGGCCCGGGACAGGGGTCACTAACTATGGCTACACCTTC. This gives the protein CASRPGTGVTNYGYTF.

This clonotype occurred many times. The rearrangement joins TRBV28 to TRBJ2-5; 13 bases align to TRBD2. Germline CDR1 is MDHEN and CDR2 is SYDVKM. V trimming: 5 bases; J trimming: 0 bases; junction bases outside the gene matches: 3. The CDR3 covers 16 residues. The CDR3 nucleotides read TGTGCCAGCAGTCACGGACTAGCGGGAGACCAAGAGACCCAGTACTTC. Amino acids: CASSHGLAGDQETQYF.

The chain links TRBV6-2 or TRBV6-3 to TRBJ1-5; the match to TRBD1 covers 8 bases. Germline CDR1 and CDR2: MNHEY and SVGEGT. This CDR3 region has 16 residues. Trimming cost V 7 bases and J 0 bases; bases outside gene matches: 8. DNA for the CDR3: TGTGCCAGCAATACCAGGGGGCGTTATAGCAATCAGCCCCAGCATTTT. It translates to CASNTRGRYSNQPQHF.

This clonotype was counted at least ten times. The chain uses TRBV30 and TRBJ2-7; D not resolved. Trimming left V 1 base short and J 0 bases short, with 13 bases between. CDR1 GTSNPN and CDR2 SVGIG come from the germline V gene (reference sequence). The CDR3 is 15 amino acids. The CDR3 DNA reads TGTGCCTGGAGTGACAGAGATTGGTACTCCTACGAGCAGTACTTC. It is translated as CAWSDRDWYSYEQYF.

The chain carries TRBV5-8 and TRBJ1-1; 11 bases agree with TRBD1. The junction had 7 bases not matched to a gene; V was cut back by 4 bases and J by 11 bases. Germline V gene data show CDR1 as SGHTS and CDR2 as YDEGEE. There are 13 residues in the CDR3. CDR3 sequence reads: CASSAGTGGLAFF. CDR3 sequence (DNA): TGTGCCAGCAGCGCCGGGACAGGGGGGCTGGCTTTCTTT.

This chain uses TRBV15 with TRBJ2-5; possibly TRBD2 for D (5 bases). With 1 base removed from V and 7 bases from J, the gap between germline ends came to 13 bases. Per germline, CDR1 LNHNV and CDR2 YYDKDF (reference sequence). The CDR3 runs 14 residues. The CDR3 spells CATSRARAIVTQYF. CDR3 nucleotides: TGTGCCACCAGCAGAGCGAGGGCCATAGTGACCCAGTACTTC.

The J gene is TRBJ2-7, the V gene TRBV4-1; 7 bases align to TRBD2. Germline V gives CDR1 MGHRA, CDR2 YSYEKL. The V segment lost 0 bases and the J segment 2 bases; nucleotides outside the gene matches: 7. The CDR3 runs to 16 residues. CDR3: CASSQEWLAAPYEQYF. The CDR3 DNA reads TGCGCCAGCAGCCAAGAGTGGCTAGCGGCCCCCTACGAGCAGTACTTC.

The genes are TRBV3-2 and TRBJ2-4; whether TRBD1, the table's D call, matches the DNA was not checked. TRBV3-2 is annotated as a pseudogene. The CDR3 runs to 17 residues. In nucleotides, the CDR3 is TGTGCCAGCAGCCAGTCCAGGGGGATTAAGGCCAAAAACATTCAGTACTTC. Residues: CASSQSRGIKAKNIQYF.

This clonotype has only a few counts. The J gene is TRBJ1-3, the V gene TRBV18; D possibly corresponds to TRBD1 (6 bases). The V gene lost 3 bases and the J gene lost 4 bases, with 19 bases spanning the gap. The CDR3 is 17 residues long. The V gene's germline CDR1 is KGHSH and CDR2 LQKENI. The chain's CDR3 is CASSPEMWGARGNTIYF. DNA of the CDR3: TGTGCCAGCTCACCCGAGATGTGGGGGGCGCGCGGAAACACCATATATTTT.

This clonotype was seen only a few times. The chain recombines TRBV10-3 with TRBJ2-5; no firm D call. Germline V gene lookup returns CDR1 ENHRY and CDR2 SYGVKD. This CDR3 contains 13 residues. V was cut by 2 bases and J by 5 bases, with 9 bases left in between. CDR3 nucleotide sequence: TGTGCCATCAGTGAGCGGTCTTTCGAGACCCAGTACTTC. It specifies CAISERSFETQYF.

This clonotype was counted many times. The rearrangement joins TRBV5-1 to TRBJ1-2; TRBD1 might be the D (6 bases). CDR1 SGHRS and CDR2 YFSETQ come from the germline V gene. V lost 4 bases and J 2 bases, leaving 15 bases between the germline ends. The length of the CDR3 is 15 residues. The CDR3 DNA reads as TGCGCCAGCAGCCAAAAGACAGGAGAGAACTATGGCTACACCTTC. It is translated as CASSQKTGENYGYTF.

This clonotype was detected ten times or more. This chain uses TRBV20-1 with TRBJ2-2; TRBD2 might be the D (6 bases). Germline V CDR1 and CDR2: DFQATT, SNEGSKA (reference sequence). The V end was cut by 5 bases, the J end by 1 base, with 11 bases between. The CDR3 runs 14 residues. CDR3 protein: CSAPGLLNTGELFF. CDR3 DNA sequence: TGCAGTGCTCCGGGACTCCTGAACACCGGGGAGCTGTTTTTT.

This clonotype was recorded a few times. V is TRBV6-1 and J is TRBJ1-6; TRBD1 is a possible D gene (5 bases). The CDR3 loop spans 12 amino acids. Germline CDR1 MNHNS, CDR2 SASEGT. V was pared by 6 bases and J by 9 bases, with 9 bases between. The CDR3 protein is CASRIRVSPLHF. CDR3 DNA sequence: TGTGCCAGCAGGATCAGGGTTTCACCCCTCCACTTT.

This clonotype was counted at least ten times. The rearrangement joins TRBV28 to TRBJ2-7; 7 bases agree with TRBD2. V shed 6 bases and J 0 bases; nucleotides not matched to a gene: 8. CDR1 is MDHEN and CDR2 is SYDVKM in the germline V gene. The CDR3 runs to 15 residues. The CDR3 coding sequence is TGTGCCAGCAGGCAAATCCGGGACTACTCCTACGAGCAGTACTTC. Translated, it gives CASRQIRDYSYEQYF.

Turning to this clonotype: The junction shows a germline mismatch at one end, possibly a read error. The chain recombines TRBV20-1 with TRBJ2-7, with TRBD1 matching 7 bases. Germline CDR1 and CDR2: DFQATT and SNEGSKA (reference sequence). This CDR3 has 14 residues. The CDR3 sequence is CSAKGQSSSYGQYF. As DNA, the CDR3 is TGCAGTGCAAAGGGACAGTCGAGCTCCTACGGGCAGTACTTC.

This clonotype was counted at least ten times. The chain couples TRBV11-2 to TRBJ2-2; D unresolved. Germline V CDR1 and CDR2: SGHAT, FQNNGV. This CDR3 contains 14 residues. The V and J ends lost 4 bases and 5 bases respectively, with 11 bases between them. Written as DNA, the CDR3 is TGTGCCAGCAGCTACGTGGTTGGTACCGGGGAGCTGTTTTTT. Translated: CASSYVVGTGELFF.

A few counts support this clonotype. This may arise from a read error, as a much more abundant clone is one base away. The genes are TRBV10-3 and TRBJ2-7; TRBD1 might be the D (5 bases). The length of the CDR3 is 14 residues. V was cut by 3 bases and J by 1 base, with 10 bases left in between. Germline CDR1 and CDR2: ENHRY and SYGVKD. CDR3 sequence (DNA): TGTGCCATCAGTGACCAACAGGTTTCCTACGAGCAGTACTTC. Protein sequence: CAISDQQVSYEQYF.

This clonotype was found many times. CDR3 DNA sequence: TGTGCCAGCAGCCAAGAAGAGTTAGCGCAAGAGACCCAGTACTTC. Translation gives CASSQEELAQETQYF. The chain links TRBV4-2 to TRBJ2-5; weak D call: TRBD2 (5 bases). V lost 0 bases, J lost 2 bases, and 10 bases lay in between. Per germline, CDR1 LGHNA and CDR2 YNFKEQ. The CDR3 has 15 residues.

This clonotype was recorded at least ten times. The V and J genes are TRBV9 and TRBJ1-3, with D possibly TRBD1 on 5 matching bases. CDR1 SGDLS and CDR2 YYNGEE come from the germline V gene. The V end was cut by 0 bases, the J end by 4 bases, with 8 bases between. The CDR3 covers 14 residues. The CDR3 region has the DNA TGTGCCAGCAGCGTAGTCGGGGACGGAAACACCATATATTTT. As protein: CASSVVGDGNTIYF.